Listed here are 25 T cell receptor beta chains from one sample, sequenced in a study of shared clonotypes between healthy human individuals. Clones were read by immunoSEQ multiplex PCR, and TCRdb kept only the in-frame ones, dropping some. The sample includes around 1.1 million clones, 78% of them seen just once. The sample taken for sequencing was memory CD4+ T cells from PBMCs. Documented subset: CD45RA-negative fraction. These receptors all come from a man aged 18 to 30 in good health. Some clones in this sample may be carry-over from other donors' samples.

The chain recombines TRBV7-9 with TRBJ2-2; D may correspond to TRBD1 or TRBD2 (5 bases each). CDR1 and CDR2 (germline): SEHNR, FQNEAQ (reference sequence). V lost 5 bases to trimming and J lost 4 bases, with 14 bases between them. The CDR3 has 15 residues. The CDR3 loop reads CASSPRDGVTGELFF. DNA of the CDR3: TGTGCCAGCAGCCCCCGGGACGGGGTCACCGGGGAGCTGTTTTTT.

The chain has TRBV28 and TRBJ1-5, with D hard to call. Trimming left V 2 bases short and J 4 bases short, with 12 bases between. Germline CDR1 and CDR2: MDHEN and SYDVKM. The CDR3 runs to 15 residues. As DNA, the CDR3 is TGTGCCAGCAGTTTAAATTGGGCGGAAAATCAGCCCCAGCATTTT. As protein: CASSLNWAENQPQHF.

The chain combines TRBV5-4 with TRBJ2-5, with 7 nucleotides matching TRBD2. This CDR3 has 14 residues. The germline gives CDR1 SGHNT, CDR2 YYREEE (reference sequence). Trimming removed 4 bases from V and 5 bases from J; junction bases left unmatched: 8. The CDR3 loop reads CASSIGGGWETQYF. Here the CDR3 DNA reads TGTGCCAGCAGCATTGGGGGGGGTTGGGAGACCCAGTACTTC. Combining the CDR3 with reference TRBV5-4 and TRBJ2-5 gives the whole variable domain ETGVTQSPTHLIKTRGQQVTLRCSSQSGHNTVSWYQQALGQGPQFIFQYYREEENGRGNFPPRFSGLQFPNYSSELNVNALELDDSALYLCASSIGGGWETQYFGPGTRLLVL.

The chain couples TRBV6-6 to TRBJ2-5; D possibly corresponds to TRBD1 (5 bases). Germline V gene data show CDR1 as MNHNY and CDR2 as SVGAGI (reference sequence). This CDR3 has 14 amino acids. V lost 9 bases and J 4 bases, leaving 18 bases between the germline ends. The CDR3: CASIPGFRGETQYF. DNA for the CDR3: TGTGCCAGTATCCCTGGGTTTAGGGGAGAGACCCAGTACTTC.

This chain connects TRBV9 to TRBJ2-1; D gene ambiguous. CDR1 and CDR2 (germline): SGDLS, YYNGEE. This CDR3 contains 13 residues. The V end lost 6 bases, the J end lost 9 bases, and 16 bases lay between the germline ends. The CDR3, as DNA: TGTGCCAGCAATTTGGGTCAGCATACTGAGCAGTTCTTC. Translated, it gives CASNLGQHTEQFF.

This CDR3 reads CASSFRGSHQPQHF. CDR3 coding DNA: TGTGCCAGCAGTTTTCGGGGGTCACATCAGCCCCAGCATTTT. The V call is TRBV28, the J call TRBJ1-5, with D possibly matching TRBD1 (5 bases). The CDR3 spans 14 residues. In germline, CDR1 is MDHEN, CDR2 SYDVKM. The V and J ends lost 3 bases and 5 bases respectively, with 11 bases between them. Filled out from reference TRBV28 and TRBJ1-5, the complete variable domain reads DVKVTQSSRYLVKRTGEKVFLECVQDMDHENMFWYRQDPGLGLRLIYFSYDVKMKEKGDIPEGYSVSREKKERFSLILESASTNQTSMYLCASSFRGSHQPQHFGDGTRLSIL.

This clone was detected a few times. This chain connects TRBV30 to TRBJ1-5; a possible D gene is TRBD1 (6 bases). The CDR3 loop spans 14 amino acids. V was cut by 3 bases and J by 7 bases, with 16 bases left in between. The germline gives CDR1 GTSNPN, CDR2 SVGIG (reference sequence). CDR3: CAWSKARGNQPQHF. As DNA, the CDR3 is TGTGCCTGGAGCAAGGCGAGGGGGAACCAGCCCCAGCATTTT.

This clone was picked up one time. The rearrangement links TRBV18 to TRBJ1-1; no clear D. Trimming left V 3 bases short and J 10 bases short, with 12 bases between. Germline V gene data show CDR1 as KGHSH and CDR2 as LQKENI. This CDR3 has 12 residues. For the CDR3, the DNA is TGTGCCAGCTCACCGGCGCAACCCATAGCTTTCTTT. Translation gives CASSPAQPIAFF.

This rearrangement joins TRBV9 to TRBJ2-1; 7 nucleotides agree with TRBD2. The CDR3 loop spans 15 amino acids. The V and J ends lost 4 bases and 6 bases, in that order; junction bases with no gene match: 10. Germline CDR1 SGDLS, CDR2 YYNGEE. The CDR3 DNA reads TGTGCCAGCAGCACCGCCGGACTAGAAGGCAATGAGCAGTTCTTC. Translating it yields CASSTAGLEGNEQFF.

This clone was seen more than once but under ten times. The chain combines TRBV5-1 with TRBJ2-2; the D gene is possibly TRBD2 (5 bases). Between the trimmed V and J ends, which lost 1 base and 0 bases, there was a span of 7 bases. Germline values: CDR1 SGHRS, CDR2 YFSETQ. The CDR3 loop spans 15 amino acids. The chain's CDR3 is CASSLNGANTGELFF. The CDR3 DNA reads TGCGCCAGCAGCTTGAACGGGGCGAACACCGGGGAGCTGTTTTTT.

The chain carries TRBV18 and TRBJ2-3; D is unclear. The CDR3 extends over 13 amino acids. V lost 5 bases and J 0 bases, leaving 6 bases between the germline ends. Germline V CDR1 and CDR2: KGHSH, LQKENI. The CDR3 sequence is CASSTPSTDTQYF. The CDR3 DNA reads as TGTGCCAGCTCAACCCCTAGCACAGATACGCAGTATTTT.

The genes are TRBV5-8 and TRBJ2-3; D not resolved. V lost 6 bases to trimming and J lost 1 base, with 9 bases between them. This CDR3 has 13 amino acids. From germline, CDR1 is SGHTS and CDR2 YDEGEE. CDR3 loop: CASTTAGTDTQYF. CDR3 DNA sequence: TGTGCCAGCACCACGGCGGGCACAGATACGCAGTATTTT. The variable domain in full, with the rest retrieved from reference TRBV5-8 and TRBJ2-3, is EAGVTQSPTHLIKTRGQQATLRCSPISGHTSVYWYQQALGLGLQFLLWYDEGEERNRGNFPPRFSGRQFPNYSSELNVNALELEDSALYLCASTTAGTDTQYFGPGTRLTVL.

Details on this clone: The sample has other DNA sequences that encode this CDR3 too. CDR3 nucleotides: TGTGCCAGCAGCGTAGTGGGGGACACTGAAGCTTTCTTT. It codes for CASSVVGDTEAFF. The chain employs TRBV9 and TRBJ1-1; perhaps TRBD1 as D (5 bases). CDR1 and CDR2 from the germline V gene are SGDLS and YYNGEE. V gave up 0 bases and J gave up 3 bases, with 6 bases separating them. This CDR3 region has 13 residues.

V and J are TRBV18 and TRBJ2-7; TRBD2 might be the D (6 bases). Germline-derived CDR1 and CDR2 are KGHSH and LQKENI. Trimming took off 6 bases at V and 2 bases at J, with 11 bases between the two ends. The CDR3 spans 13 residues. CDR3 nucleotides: TGTGCCAGCTCCCGGGAGTCTACCTACGAGCAGTACTTC. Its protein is CASSRESTYEQYF.

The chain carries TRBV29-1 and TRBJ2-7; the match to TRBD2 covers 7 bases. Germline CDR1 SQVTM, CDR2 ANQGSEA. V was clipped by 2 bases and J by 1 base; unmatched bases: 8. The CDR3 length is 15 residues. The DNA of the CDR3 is TGCAGCGTTGAACGGCAGAGCGGGGCTTCCTACGAGCAGTACTTC. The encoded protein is CSVERQSGASYEQYF.

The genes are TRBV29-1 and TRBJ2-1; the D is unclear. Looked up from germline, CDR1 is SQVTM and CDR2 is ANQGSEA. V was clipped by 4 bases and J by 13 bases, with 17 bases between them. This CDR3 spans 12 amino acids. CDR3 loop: CSVVTPGLRQFF. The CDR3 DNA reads TGCAGCGTTGTGACTCCTGGTCTGAGACAGTTCTTC.

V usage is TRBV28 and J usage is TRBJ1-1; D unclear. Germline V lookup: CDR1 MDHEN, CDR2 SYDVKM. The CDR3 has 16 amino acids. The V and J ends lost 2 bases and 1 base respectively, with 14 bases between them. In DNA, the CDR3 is TGTGCCAGCAGTTTAGTTAGAGAGGGCGGGAACACTGAAGCTTTCTTT. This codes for CASSLVREGGNTEAFF.

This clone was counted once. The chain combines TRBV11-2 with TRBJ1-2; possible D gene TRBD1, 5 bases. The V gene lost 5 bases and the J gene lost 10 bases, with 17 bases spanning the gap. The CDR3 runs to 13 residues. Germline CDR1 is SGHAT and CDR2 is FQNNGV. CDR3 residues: CASSQKGRTLYTF. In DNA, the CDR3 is TGTGCCAGCAGCCAAAAGGGACGGACGCTCTACACCTTC.

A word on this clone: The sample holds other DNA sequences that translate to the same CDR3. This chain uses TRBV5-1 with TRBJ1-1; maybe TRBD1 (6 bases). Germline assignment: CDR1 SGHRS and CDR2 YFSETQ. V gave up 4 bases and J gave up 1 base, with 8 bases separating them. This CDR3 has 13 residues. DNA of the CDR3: TGCGCCAGCAGCCCGGGACAGAACACTGAAGCTTTCTTT. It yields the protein CASSPGQNTEAFF.

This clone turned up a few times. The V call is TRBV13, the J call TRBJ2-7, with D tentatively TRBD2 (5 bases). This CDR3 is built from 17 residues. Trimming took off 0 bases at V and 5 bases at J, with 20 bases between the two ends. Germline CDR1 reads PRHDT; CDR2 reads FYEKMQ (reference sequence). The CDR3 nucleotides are TGTGCCAGCAGCTTAGGCCCTGGGCAGGCGGGTAGCGACGAGCAGTACTTC. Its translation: CASSLGPGQAGSDEQYF. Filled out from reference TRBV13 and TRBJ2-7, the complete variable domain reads AAGVIQSPRHLIKEKRETATLKCYPIPRHDTVYWYQQGPGQDPQFLISFYEKMQSDKGSIPDRFSAQQFSDYHSELNMSSLELGDSALYFCASSLGPGQAGSDEQYFGPGTRLTVT.

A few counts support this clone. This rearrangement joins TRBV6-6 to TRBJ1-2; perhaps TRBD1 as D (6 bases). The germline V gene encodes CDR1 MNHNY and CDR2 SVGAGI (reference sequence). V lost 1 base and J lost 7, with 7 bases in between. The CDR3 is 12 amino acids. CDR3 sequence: CASSYYRAGYTF. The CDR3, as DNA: TGTGCCAGCAGTTACTACAGGGCTGGCTACACCTTC.

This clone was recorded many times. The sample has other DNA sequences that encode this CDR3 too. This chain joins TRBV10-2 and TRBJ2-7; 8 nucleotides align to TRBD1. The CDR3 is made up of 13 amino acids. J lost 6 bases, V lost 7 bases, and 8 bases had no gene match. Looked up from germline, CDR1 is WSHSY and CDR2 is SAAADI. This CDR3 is CASKGQGNTEQYF. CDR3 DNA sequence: TGCGCCAGCAAAGGACAGGGAAACACCGAGCAGTACTTC.

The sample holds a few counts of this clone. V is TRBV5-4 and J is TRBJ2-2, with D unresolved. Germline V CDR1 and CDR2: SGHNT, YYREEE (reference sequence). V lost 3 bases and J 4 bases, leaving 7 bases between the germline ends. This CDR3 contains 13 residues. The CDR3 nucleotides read TGTGCCAGCAGCTCGTGGAGCACCGGGGAGCTGTTTTTT. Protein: CASSSWSTGELFF.

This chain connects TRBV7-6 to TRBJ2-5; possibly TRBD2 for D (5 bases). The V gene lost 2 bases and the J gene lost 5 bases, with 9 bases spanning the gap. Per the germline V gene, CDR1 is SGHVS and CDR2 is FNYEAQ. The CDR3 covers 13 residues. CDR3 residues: CASSLRGLETQYF. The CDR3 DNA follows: TGTGCCAGCAGCTTACGAGGGCTGGAGACCCAGTACTTC.

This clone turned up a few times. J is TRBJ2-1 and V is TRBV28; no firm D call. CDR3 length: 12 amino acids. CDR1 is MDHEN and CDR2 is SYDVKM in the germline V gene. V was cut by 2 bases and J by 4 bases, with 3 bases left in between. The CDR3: CASSLTYNEQFF. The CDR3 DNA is TGTGCCAGCAGTTTAACATACAATGAGCAGTTCTTC. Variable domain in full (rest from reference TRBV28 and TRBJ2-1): DVKVTQSSRYLVKRTGEKVFLECVQDMDHENMFWYRQDPGLGLRLIYFSYDVKMKEKGDIPEGYSVSREKKERFSLILESASTNQTSMYLCASSLTYNEQFFGPGTRLTVL.